Shown below are 5 T cell receptor beta chains from a single sample sequenced in a study of T cell responses to AZD1222 COVID-19 vaccine. The repertoire was sequenced with immunoSEQ multiplex PCR; TCRdb's copy has only in-frame clones and lacks some. The repertoire includes roughly 120,000 clones, 88% of them detected once, and just over 9.5% sits in the top ten. Sequenced here: peripheral blood, sampled on day 0 of AZD1222 vaccination. The receptor set was obtained from an adult in good health.

This clone has more than one count but fewer than ten. The chain combines TRBV15 with TRBJ1-5; D is ambiguous. The CDR3 runs 14 residues. V was clipped by 0 bases and J by 4 bases, with 7 bases between them. Germline-derived CDR1 and CDR2 are LNHNV and YYDKDF (reference sequence). The CDR3 DNA sequence: TGTGCCACCAGCAGAGATATGACTAATCAGCCCCAGCATTTT. It encodes CATSRDMTNQPQHF.

The chain uses TRBV15 and TRBJ2-7; 9 bases are shared with TRBD1. The CDR3 totals 18 residues. CDR1 and CDR2 from the germline V gene are LNHNV and YYDKDF (reference sequence). V trimming: 1 base; J trimming: 2 bases; junction bases outside the gene matches: 12. CDR3 DNA: TGTGCCACCAGCAGAGCCTTGTCGTCCGGGACAGGGACCTACGAGCAGTACTTC. Its translation is CATSRALSSGTGTYEQYF.

The chain is built from TRBV3-1 (or the pseudogene TRBV3-2) and TRBJ1-2; the D gene is possibly TRBD1 (5 bases). Germline V lookup: CDR1 LGHDT, CDR2 YNNKEL (reference sequence). V was pared by 4 bases and J by 3 bases, with 9 bases between. The CDR3 has 13 residues. The CDR3, as DNA: TGTGCCAGCAGCCCCGGGACCTACTATGGCTACACCTTC. Encoded protein: CASSPGTYYGYTF.

The chain employs TRBV12-3 or TRBV12-4 and TRBJ1-1, with unresolved D. The CDR3 spans 13 residues. The germline V and J ends were trimmed by 5 bases and 1 base, with 8 bases remaining between them. The CDR3 reads CASSLTRNTEAFF. The CDR3 DNA reads as TGTGCCAGCAGTCTGACTCGGAACACTGAAGCTTTCTTT.

The chain couples TRBV7-7 to TRBJ1-4, with 7 bases matching TRBD1. This CDR3 spans 18 amino acids. Germline values: CDR1 SSHAT, CDR2 FNYEAQ (reference sequence). The junction had 11 bases not matched to a gene; V was cut back by 4 bases and J by 0 bases. The CDR3 DNA follows: TGTGCCAGCAGCTCCCCCGACAGGGACCAGGCAACTAATGAAAAACTGTTTTTT. Translated: CASSSPDRDQATNEKLFF.